This T cell receptor (beta chain) was retrieved from a study of cytomegalovirus exposure and HLA in healthy donors. The CDR3 runs 14 residues. Trimming shortened V by 3 bases and J by 10 bases, and 16 bases separated the two germline ends. Germline V gene sequence: CDR1 KGHSH, CDR2 LQKENI. The primer mix had 60 Vbeta and 13 Jbeta primers. The repertoire was sequenced with immunoSEQ multiplex PCR; TCRdb's copy has only in-frame clones and lacks some. Of around 76,000 clones listed, around 70% are singletons. The TCR originated in a man aged 35-49 years in good health and CMV-seropositive. The chain is built from TRBV18 and TRBJ2-1; D is ambiguous. Source material: PBMCs. This CDR3 reads CASSPVLSSLEQFF. In DNA form, the CDR3 reads TGTGCCAGCTCACCCGTTCTCTCGAGTTTGGAGCAGTTCTTC.